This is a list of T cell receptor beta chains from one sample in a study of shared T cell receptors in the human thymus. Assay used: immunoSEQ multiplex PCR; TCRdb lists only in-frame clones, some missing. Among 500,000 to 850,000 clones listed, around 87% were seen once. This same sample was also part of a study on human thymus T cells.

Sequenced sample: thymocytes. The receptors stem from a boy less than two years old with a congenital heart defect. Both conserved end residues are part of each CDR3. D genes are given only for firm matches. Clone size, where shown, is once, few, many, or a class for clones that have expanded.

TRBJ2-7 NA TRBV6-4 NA TGTGCCAGCAGTGGGAGCGAGCAGTACTTC CASSGSEQYF
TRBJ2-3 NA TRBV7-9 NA TGTGCCAGCAGCCCTAGGCCCCGTCGAGATACGCAGTATTTT CASSPRPRRDTQYF
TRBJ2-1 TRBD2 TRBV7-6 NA TGTGCCAGCAGCATCGGGACTAGCGGGAGGGATCGGTACAATGAGCAGTTCTTC CASSIGTSGRDRYNEQFF
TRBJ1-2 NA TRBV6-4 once TGTGCCACCAAGGACAGTGGCTATGGCTACACCTTC CATKDSGYGYTF
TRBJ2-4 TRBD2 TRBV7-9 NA TGTGCCAGCAGCTTATTCACCGGGAGGAAAGACATTCAGTACTTC CASSLFTGRKDIQYF
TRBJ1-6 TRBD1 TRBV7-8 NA TGTGCCAGCAGGACAGCCCCTCCGGGACAGGGTAAATCACCCCTCCACTTT CASRTAPPGQGKSPLHF
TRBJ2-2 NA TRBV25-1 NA TGTGCCAGCAGTGAATCGGTGACAGCCGGAACCGGGGAGCTGTTTTTT CASSESVTAGTGELFF
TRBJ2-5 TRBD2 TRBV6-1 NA TGTGCCAGTCGGACTAGCGGGGGAGGAAAAGAGACCCAGTACTTC CASRTSGGGKETQYF
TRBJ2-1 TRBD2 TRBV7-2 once TGTGCCAGCAGCGCACCCCTAGCGGCACCCTCCTACAATGAGCAGTTCTTC CASSAPLAAPSYNEQFF
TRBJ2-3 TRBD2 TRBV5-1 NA TGCGCCAGCGCGGGGGGGCGCACAGATACGCAGTATTTT CASAGGRTDTQYF
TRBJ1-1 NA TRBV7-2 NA TGTGCCAGCAGCTCCGTTTTCCAGAACAGGGATAACGCTGAAGCTTTCTTT CASSSVFQNRDNAEAFF
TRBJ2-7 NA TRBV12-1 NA TGTGCCAGCAGCTTTGGGACACAAGTCTACGAGCAGTACTTC CASSFGTQVYEQYF
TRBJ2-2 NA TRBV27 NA TGTGCCAGCGGACGACTAGCGAACACCGGGGAGCTGTTTTTT CASGRLANTGELFF
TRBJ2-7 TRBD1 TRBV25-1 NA TGTGCCAGCAGTGAATTGGGGACAGGGCTCGACGAGCAGTACTTC CASSELGTGLDEQYF
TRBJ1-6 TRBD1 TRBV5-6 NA TGTGCCAGCAGCGCCGACAGGGGGCTATCACCCCTCCACTTT CASSADRGLSPLHF
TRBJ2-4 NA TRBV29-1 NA TGCAGCGTTGGAGGACTGATGGGAAACATTCAGTACTTC CSVGGLMGNIQYF
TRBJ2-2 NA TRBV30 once TGTGCCTGGAGTGTATTCCTTGGGGGCGAGAACACCGGGGAGCTGTTTTTT CAWSVFLGGENTGELFF
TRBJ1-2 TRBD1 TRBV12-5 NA TGTGCTAGTGGTTTTGCCCCGATTCGGGACAGGGGCGTCTATGGCTACACCTTC CASGFAPIRDRGVYGYTF
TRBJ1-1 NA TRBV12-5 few TGTGCTAGTGGTTTGGTACCTTGGACAGAAAACACTGAAGCTTTCTTT CASGLVPWTENTEAFF
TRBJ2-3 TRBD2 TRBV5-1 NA TGCGCCAGCAGCTTCCCTAGCGGGAGGGCCGGGGATACGCAGTATTTT CASSFPSGRAGDTQYF
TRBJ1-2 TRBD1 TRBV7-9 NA TGTGCCAGCAGCCCCCCCCGGGACAGGAACTATGGCTACACCTTC CASSPPRDRNYGYTF
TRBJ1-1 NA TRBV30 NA TGTGCCTGGAGGGGCCCACAGAACACTGAAGCTTTCTTT CAWRGPQNTEAFF
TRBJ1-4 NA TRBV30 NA TGTGCCTGGAGTGGACGGGGGGAAAAACTGTTTTTT CAWSGRGEKLFF
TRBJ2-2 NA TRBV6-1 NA TGTGCCAGCAGCGGTGACAGCGGGGAGCTGTTTTTT CASSGDSGELFF
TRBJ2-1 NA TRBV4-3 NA TGCGCCAGCAGCCAAGGCCGGGAGTTCTCCTACAATGAGCAGTTCTTC CASSQGREFSYNEQFF
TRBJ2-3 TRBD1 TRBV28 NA TGTGCCAGCAGAAAGGAAGGGGGCTCCACAGATACGCAGTATTTT CASRKEGGSTDTQYF
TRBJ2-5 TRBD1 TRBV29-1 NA TGCAGCGTTGAGCCCCCGGACAGGGGAGGGGAGACCCAGTACTTC CSVEPPDRGGETQYF
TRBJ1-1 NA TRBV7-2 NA TGTGCCAGCAGCCCCCAGGGGCCGAACACTGAAGCTTTCTTT CASSPQGPNTEAFF
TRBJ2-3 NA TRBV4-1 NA TGCGCCAGCAGCCAAGAACGCAGGGAACTGGGAACAGATACGCAGTATTTT CASSQERRELGTDTQYF
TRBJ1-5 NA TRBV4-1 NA TGCGCCAGCAGCCAAGATACGGGAGCTAGCAATCAGCCCCAGCATTTT CASSQDTGASNQPQHF
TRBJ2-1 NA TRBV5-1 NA TGCGCCAGCAGCGCCGCCGACTGGCCCTACAATGAGCAGTTCTTC CASSAADWPYNEQFF
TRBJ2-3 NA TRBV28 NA TGTGCCAGCAGTTTGCGGGGCACAGATACGCAGTATTTT CASSLRGTDTQYF
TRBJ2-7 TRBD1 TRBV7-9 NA TGTGCCAGCAGCCCTCGGGACAGCTTAGTAAGGTGGGCCTACGAGCAGTACTTC CASSPRDSLVRWAYEQYF
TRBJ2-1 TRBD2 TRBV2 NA TGTGCCAGCAGTGAACGGGAGGGCCCCTCCTACAATGAGCAGTTCTTC CASSEREGPSYNEQFF
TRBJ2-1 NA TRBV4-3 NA TGCGCCAGCAGCCAAGATGATGGCCCGGAGCAGTTCTTC CASSQDDGPEQFF
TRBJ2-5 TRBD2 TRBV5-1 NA TGCGCCAGCAGCTTAGCCAACAGCGGGGGGGCCGGGGAGACCCAGTACTTC CASSLANSGGAGETQYF
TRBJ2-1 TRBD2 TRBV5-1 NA TGCGCCAGCAGCTTACCGGGACTAGCGGGAGTTAATGAGCAGTTCTTC CASSLPGLAGVNEQFF
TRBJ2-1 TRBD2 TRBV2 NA TGTGCCAGCACCCCGACTAGCGGTCCCTACAATGAGCAGTTCTTC CASTPTSGPYNEQFF
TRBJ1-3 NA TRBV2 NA TGTGCCAGCAGCGGTCAGGGCATCGACACCATATATTTT CASSGQGIDTIYF
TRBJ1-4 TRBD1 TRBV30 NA TGTGCCTGGAGTGACTTCCGGGACAGGGGGTATGAAAAACTGTTTTTT CAWSDFRDRGYEKLFF
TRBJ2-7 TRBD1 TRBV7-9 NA TGTGCCAGCAGCTTTCCGCCGGGACAGGGATTCTCCTACGAGCAGTACTTC CASSFPPGQGFSYEQYF
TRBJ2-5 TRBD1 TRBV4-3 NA TGCGCCAGCAGCCAAGGGAACAGGGGGCCGGTGAAGACCCAGTACTTC CASSQGNRGPVKTQYF
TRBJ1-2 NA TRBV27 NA TGTGCCAGCAGTTTAAGCCCCAGCAGCGCCTACACCTTC CASSLSPSSAYTF
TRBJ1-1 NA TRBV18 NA TGTGCCAGCTCATCTACAGGGACTGAAGCTTTCTTT CASSSTGTEAFF